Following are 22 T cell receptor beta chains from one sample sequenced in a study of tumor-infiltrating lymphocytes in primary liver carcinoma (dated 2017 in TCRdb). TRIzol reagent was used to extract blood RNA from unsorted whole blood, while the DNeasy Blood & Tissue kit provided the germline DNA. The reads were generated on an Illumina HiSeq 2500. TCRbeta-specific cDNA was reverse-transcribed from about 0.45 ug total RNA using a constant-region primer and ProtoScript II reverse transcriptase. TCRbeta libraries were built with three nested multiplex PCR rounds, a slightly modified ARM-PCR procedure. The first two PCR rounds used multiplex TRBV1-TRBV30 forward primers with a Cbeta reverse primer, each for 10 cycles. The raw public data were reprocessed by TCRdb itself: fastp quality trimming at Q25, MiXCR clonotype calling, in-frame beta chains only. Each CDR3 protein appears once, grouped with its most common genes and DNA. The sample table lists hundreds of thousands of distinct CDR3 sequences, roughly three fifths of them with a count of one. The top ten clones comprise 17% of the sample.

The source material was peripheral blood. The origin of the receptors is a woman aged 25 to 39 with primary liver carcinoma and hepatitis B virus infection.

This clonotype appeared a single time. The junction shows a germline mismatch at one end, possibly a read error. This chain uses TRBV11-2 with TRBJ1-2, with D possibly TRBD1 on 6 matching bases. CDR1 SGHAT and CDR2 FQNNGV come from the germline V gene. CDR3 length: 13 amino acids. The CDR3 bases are TGTGCCAGCAACCTGTGGACGGTGGGGGGCTACACCTTT. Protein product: CASNLWTVGGYTF.

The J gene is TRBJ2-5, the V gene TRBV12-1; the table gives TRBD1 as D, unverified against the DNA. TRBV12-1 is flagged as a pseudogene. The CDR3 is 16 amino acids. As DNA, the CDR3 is TGTGCCAGCAGCGTGGGTGGCTGGGACAGACAAGAGACCCAGTACTTC. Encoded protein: CASSVGGWDRQETQYF.

The CDR3 sequence: CASRDRVYEQFF. The CDR3 nucleotides are TGTGCCAGCAGGGACAGAGTTTATGAGCAGTTCTTC. The chain uses TRBV28 and TRBJ2-1; tentative D call: TRBD1 (6 bases). CDR1 is MDHEN, CDR2 SYDVKM, per germline. This CDR3 region has 12 residues. The V gene lost 6 bases and the J gene lost 8 bases, with 11 bases spanning the gap.

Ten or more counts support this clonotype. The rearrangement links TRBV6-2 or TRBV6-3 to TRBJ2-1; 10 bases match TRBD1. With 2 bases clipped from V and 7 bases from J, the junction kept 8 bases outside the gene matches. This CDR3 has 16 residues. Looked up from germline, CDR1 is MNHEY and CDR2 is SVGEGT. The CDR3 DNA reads TGTGCCAGCAGTTACCGGGGACAGGGGTTAAGGAATGAGCAGTTCTTC. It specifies CASSYRGQGLRNEQFF.

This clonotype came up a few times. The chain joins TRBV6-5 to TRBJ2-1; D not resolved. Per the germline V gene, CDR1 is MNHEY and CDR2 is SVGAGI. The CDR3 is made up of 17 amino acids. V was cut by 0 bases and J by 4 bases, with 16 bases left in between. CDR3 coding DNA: TGTGCCAGCAGTTACTCGATAGAGTGGGCGACGTACAATGAGCAGTTCTTC. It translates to CASSYSIEWATYNEQFF.

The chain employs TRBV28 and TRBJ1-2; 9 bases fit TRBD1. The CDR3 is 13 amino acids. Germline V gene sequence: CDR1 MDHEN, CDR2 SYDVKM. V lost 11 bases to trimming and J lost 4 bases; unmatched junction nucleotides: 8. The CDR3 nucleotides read TGTGCCGTAAAGGGACAGGGCGGCTATGGCTACACCTTC. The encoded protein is CAVKGQGGYGYTF.

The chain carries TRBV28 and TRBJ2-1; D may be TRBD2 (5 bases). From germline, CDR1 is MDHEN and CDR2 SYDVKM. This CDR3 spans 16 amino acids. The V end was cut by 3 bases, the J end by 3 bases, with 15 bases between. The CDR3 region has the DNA TGTGCCAGCAGTTTGCGAGGGAGTGGGCTCTACAATGAGCAGTTCTTC. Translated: CASSLRGSGLYNEQFF.

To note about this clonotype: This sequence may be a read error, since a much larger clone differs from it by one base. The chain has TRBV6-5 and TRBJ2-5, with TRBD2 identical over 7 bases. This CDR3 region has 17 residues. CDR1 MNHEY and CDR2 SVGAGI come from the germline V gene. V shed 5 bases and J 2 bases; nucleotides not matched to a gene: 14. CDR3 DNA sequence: TGTGCCAGCAGTAGGCCCCCACTAGTGGGAGGGCAAGAGACCCAGTACTTC. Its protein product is CASSRPPLVGGQETQYF.

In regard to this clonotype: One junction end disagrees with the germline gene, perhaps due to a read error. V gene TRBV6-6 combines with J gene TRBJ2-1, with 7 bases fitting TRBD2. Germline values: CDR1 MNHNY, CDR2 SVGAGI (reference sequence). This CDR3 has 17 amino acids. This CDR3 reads CACSSRDGRSPFFEQFF. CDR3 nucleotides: TGTGCCTGCAGTTCTCGGGACGGGAGGTCCCCCTTTTTCGAGCAGTTCTTC.

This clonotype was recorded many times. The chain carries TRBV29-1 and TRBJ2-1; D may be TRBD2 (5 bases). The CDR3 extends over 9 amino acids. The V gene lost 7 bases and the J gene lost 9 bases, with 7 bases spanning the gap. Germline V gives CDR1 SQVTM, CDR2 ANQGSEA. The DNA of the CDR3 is TGCAGCGCGGAGGTTGAGCAGTTCTTC. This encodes CSAEVEQFF.

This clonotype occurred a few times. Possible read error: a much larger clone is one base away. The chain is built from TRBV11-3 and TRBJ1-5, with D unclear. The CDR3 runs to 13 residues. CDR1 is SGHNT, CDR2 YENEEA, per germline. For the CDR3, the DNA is TGTGCCGGCAGCTTAGCCCCGGGTCAGCCCCAGCATTTT. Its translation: CAGSLAPGQPQHF.

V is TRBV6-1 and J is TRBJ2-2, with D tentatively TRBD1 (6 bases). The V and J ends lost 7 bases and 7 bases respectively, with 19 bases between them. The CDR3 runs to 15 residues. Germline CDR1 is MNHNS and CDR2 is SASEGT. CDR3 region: CASTDIQGTGGELFF. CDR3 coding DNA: TGTGCCAGCACGGATATACAGGGAACCGGCGGGGAGCTGTTTTTT.

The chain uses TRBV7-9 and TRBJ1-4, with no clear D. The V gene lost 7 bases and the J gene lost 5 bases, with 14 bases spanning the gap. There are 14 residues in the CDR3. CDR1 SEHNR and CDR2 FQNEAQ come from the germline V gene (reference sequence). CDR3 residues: CASTDVKFNEKLFF. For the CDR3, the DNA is TGTGCCAGCACAGACGTGAAGTTCAATGAAAAACTGTTTTTT.

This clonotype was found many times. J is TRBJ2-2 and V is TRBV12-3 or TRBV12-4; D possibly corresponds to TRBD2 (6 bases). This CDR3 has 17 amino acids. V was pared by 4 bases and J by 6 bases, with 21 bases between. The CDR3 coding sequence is TGTGCCAGCAGTTGGTCCGGGGCTCTGGGAGGAGCCGGGGAGCTGTTTTTT. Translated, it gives CASSWSGALGGAGELFF.

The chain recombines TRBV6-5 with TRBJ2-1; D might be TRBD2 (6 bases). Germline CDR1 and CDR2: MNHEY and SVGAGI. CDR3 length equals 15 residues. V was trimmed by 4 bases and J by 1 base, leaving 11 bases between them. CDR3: CASSWDRESYNEQFF. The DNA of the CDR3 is TGTGCCAGCAGTTGGGACCGGGAGTCCTACAATGAGCAGTTCTTC.

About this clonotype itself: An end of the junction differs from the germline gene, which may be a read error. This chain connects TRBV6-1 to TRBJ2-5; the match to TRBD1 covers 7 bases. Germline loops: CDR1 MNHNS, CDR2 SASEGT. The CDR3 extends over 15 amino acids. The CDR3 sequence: CASSAEAGTAISSHF. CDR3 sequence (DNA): TGTGCCAGCAGTGCTGAGGCCGGGACAGCAATTTCCTCGCACTTC.

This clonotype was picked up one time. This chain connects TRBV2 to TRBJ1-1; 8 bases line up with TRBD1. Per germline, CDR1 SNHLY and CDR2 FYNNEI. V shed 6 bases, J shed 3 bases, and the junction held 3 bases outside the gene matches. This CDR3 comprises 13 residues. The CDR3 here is CASREDRDTEAFF. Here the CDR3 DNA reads TGTGCCAGCAGAGAGGACAGGGACACTGAAGCTTTCTTT.

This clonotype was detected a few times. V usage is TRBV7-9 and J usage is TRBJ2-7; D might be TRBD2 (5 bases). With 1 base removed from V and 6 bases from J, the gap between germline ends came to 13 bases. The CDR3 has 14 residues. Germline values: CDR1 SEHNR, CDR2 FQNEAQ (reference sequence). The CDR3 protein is CASSLGGSPLEQYF. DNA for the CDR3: TGTGCCAGCAGCTTAGGTGGGAGCCCCCTCGAGCAGTACTTC.

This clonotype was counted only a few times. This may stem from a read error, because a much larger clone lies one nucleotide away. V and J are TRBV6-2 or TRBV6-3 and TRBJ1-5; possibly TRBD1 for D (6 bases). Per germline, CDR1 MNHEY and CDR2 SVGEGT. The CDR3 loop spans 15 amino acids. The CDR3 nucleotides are TGTGCCAGCACCAAGACAGGTGGTTTCAATCAGTCCCAGCATTTT. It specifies CASTKTGGFNQSQHF.

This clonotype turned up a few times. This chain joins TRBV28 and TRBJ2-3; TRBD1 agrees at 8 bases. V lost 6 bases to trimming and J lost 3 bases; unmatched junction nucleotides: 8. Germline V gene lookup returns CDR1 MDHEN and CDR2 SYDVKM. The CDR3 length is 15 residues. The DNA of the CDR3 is TGTGCCAGCAGGCCACACGGACAGGGAACAGATACGCAGTATTTT. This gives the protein CASRPHGQGTDTQYF.

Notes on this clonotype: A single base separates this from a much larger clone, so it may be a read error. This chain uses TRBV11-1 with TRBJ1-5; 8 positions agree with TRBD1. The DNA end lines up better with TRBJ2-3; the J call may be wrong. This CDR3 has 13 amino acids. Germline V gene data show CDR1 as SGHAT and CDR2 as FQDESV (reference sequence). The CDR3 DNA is TGTGCCAGCAGCTTGGACAGGGATCAGCCCCAGTATTTT. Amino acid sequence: CASSLDRDQPQYF.

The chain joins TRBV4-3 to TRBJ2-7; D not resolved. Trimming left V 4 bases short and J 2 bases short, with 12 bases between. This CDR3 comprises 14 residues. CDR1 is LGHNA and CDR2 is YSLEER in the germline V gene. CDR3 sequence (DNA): TGCGCCAGCAGCCGAGACGATGGTCCCTACGAGCAGTACTTC. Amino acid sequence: CASSRDDGPYEQYF.